A single sample gave rise to the 30 T cell receptor beta chains below, sequenced in a study of cytomegalovirus exposure and HLA in healthy donors. Use of 60 Vbeta and 13 Jbeta primers characterized the PCR. TCRdb's table, derived via immunoSEQ multiplex PCR, lists solely in-frame clones and lacks some. The data hold approximately 89,000 clones, with 81% observed a single time. Input material: PBMCs. Every receptor here comes from a human donor in good health.

This sequence joins TRBV7-2 and TRBJ1-2; D unclear. The CDR3 totals 15 residues. The germline gives CDR1 SGHTA, CDR2 FQGNSA. The V and J ends lost 8 bases and 2 bases respectively, with 18 bases between them. The CDR3 nucleotides read TGTGCCAGCCGCGCCGGTGGAGGAAAGAACTATGGCTACACCTTC. It encodes CASRAGGGKNYGYTF.

This chain uses TRBV27 with TRBJ1-1; D remains unclear. V lost 2 bases and J 4 bases, leaving 11 bases between the germline ends. This CDR3 spans 14 amino acids. Germline V gene sequence: CDR1 MNHEY, CDR2 SMNVEV (reference sequence). The CDR3, as DNA: TGTGCCAGCAGTTTAATAGGGAGGGCCACTGAAGCTTTCTTT. Its protein is CASSLIGRATEAFF.

J is TRBJ1-1 and V is TRBV10-3, with TRBD1 matching 7 bases. V dropped 8 bases and J dropped 5; count of bases not matched to a gene: 11. The CDR3 is made up of 14 amino acids. Germline V CDR1 and CDR2: ENHRY, SYGVKD. The CDR3 region has the DNA TGTGCCATCGGAGGGACAGCCTCCTGGACTGAAGCTTTCTTT. Translation gives CAIGGTASWTEAFF.

The V gene is TRBV5-1, the J gene TRBJ2-3; no clear D. Per the germline V gene, CDR1 is SGHRS and CDR2 is YFSETQ. V was trimmed by 7 bases and J by 0 bases, leaving 12 bases between them. This CDR3 has 14 amino acids. CDR3 nucleotides: TGCGCCAGCCACGAGGCAGTTAGCACAGATACGCAGTATTTT. Encoded protein: CASHEAVSTDTQYF. Variable domain in full (rest from reference TRBV5-1 and TRBJ2-3): KAGVTQTPRYLIKTRGQQVTLSCSPISGHRSVSWYQQTPGQGLQFLFEYFSETQRNKGNFPGRFSGRQFSNSRSEMNVSTLELGDSALYLCASHEAVSTDTQYFGPGTRLTVL.

The V call is TRBV11-3, the J call TRBJ2-5, with D maybe TRBD2 (5 bases). Germline V gene lookup returns CDR1 SGHNT and CDR2 YENEEA. Trimming left V 5 bases short and J 4 bases short, with 14 bases between. CDR3 length equals 14 residues. The CDR3 region has the DNA TGTGCCAGCAGCCGCGGGTCCAAGGGAGAGACCCAGTACTTC. Protein sequence: CASSRGSKGETQYF. Supplemented by reference TRBV11-3 and TRBJ2-5, the full variable domain reads EAGVVQSPRYKIIEKKQPVAFWCNPISGHNTLYWYLQNLGQGPELLIRYENEEAVDDSQLPKDRFSAERLKGVDSTLKIQPAELGDSAVYLCASSRGSKGETQYFGPGTRLLVL.

This clone appeared a single time. V is TRBV7-2 and J is TRBJ1-5; D is unclear. V lost 5 bases, J lost 2 bases, and 10 bases lay in between. Germline CDR1 and CDR2: SGHTA and FQGNSA. The CDR3 runs to 14 residues. The chain's CDR3 is CASSPRLGNQPQHF. The CDR3, as DNA: TGTGCCAGCAGCCCCAGGTTGGGCAATCAGCCCCAGCATTTT.

This chain connects TRBV28 to TRBJ2-5; unclear D gene. The CDR3 loop spans 15 amino acids. Germline V gene data show CDR1 as MDHEN and CDR2 as SYDVKM. V lost 2 bases and J lost 6, with 16 bases in between. CDR3 loop: CASSLGPLSVKTQYF. CDR3 bases: TGTGCCAGCAGTTTAGGTCCTCTTAGTGTCAAGACCCAGTACTTC.

The V call is TRBV4-3, the J call TRBJ2-1; 12 bases match TRBD2. The germline CDR1 and CDR2 sequences are LGHNA and YSLEER. This CDR3 comprises 19 residues. With 1 base clipped from V and 9 bases from J, the junction kept 16 bases outside the gene matches. The CDR3, as DNA: TGCGCCAGCAGCCAAGTTATCTTCCGACTAGCGGGAGTAGAAGTTGAGCAGTTCTTC. Residues: CASSQVIFRLAGVEVEQFF.

In DNA, the CDR3 is TGTGCCAGCAGCAATTTGCCCGGGACAGAGAACACTGAAGCTTTCTTT. Protein sequence: CASSNLPGTENTEAFF. The chain employs TRBV7-9 and TRBJ1-1, with 7 bases identical to TRBD1. With V trimmed by 5 bases and J by 1 base, 10 bases remained unmatched. Germline V gene data show CDR1 as SEHNR and CDR2 as FQNEAQ (reference sequence). CDR3 length: 16 amino acids.

This sequence joins TRBV9 and TRBJ1-2; D might be TRBD1 (6 bases). The CDR3 contains 14 residues. In germline, CDR1 is SGDLS, CDR2 YYNGEE. V was trimmed by 0 bases and J by 8 bases, leaving 14 bases between them. The CDR3, as DNA: TGTGCCAGCAGCGTAGGCGGGGGGCGGCAGGGCTACACCTTC. The encoded protein is CASSVGGGRQGYTF.

This chain joins TRBV5-4 and TRBJ2-2; D unclear. In germline, CDR1 is SGHNT, CDR2 YYREEE (reference sequence). The CDR3 is made up of 14 amino acids. The V end lost 0 bases, the J end lost 6 bases, and 9 bases lay between the germline ends. Written as DNA, the CDR3 is TGTGCCAGCAGCTTGGTTCCACATGCCGGGGAGCTGTTTTTT. Protein: CASSLVPHAGELFF.

The sample holds one count of this clone. The V gene is TRBV5-1, the J gene TRBJ2-5; 7 bases are shared with TRBD1. The J call is uncertain, as TRBJ2-7 better fits the DNA end. This CDR3 region has 17 residues. The germline CDR1 and CDR2 sequences are SGHRS and YFSETQ. The CDR3 region has the DNA TGCGCCAGCAGCTTGGCCACCGGGGCAGGGGGTGACTACGAGCAGTACTTC. Encoded protein: CASSLATGAGGDYEQYF.

This chain uses TRBV6-6 with TRBJ2-2; TRBD1 agrees at 8 bases. J was trimmed by 1 base and V by 2 bases; bases with no gene match: 3. This CDR3 comprises 16 residues. Germline V lookup: CDR1 MNHNY, CDR2 SVGAGI (reference sequence). The CDR3 loop is CASSYHGQGNTGELFF. CDR3 coding DNA: TGTGCCAGCAGTTACCACGGACAGGGGAACACCGGGGAGCTGTTTTTT.

This clone was seen a handful of times. V usage is TRBV29-1 and J usage is TRBJ2-1; TRBD2 agrees at 8 bases. The CDR3 length is 12 residues. The V and J ends lost 4 bases and 7 bases, in that order; junction bases with no gene match: 3. CDR1 and CDR2 (germline): SQVTM, ANQGSEA. CDR3 region: CSVAGGPNEQFF. The CDR3 DNA reads as TGCAGCGTTGCGGGAGGGCCTAATGAGCAGTTCTTC.

CDR3 loop: CASSPQLRDRDNYGYTF. CDR3 nucleotide sequence: TGTGCCAGCTCACCACAGCTCCGGGACAGAGATAACTATGGCTACACCTTC. The chain has TRBV18 and TRBJ1-2; 7 bases align to TRBD1. Germline V gene lookup returns CDR1 KGHSH and CDR2 LQKENI. Trimming at V came to 1 base and at J to 1 base, leaving 9 bases not matched to a gene. The CDR3 sequence is 17 residues long.

This clone was observed a handful of times. The chain recombines TRBV5-1 with TRBJ2-3; weak D call: TRBD1 (6 bases). The germline gives CDR1 SGHRS, CDR2 YFSETQ. The CDR3 has 14 amino acids. Trimming took off 0 bases at V and 5 bases at J, with 10 bases between the two ends. Here the CDR3 DNA reads TGCGCCAGCAGCTTGGGACAGGCCCTAGATACGCAGTATTTT. Amino acid sequence: CASSLGQALDTQYF.

The chain links TRBV5-1 to TRBJ2-7; TRBD1 agrees at 7 bases. CDR1 and CDR2 from the germline V gene are SGHRS and YFSETQ. Trimming at V came to 3 bases and at J to 2 bases, leaving 8 bases not matched to a gene. The CDR3 contains 15 residues. In DNA, the CDR3 is TGCGCCAGCAGCTCAGGGGGAGCCCCAACCTACGAGCAGTACTTC. As protein: CASSSGGAPTYEQYF.

This clone showed up just once. This chain uses TRBV19 with TRBJ2-1, with D maybe TRBD2 (6 bases). V lost 1 base and J lost 3, with 10 bases in between. The germline V gene has CDR1 LNHDA and CDR2 SQIVND (reference sequence). The CDR3 loop spans 15 amino acids. CDR3 in DNA: TGTGCCAGTAGTATAGGCGGGATCCTCTACAATGAGCAGTTCTTC. It yields the protein CASSIGGILYNEQFF.

V and J are TRBV27 and TRBJ2-1; 15 bases map to TRBD2. With V trimmed by 5 bases and J by 9 bases, 5 bases remained unmatched. CDR3 length: 15 amino acids. Germline V gives CDR1 MNHEY, CDR2 SMNVEV (reference sequence). CDR3 bases: TGTGCCAGCAGTGGCGGGACTAGCGGGAGGTTTGAGCAGTTCTTC. Its translation is CASSGGTSGRFEQFF.

This sequence joins TRBV6-4 and TRBJ1-1, with D unresolved. The germline gives CDR1 MRHNA, CDR2 SNTAGT. The CDR3 extends over 13 amino acids. The V gene lost 3 bases and the J gene lost 0 bases, with 5 bases spanning the gap. This chain's CDR3 is CASSDQMNTEAFF. The CDR3 nucleotides read TGTGCCAGCAGTGATCAGATGAACACTGAAGCTTTCTTT.

The genes are TRBV10-1 and TRBJ2-3; the D gene is possibly TRBD2 (5 bases). Germline V lookup: CDR1 WNHNN, CDR2 SYGVQD (reference sequence). Between the trimmed V and J ends, which lost 6 bases and 6 bases, there was a span of 19 bases. This CDR3 spans 15 amino acids. CDR3 bases: TGCGCCAGCAGGAGTACTAGGAGGAGACCCGATACGCAGTATTTT. Its translation is CASRSTRRRPDTQYF.

As for this clone: One junction end does not reproduce the germline sequence, and a read error may be involved. The chain uses TRBV9 and TRBJ2-2, with D maybe TRBD1 (6 bases). CDR1 SGDLS and CDR2 YYNGEE come from the germline V gene. CDR3 size: 15 residues. CDR3 sequence: CASGVSQGRSGELFF. The CDR3 nucleotides read TGTGCCAGCGGCGTATCCCAGGGGCGTTCCGGGGAGCTGTTTTTT.

This clone has a single count. The chain employs TRBV15 and TRBJ2-7, with TRBD1 identical over 9 bases. The CDR3 totals 15 residues. From germline, CDR1 is LNHNV and CDR2 YYDKDF (reference sequence). Trimming took 5 bases from V and 3 from J; bases not matched to a gene: 8. Here the CDR3 DNA reads TGTGCCACCAGCGGACGCCGGGACAGGGACTACGAGCAGTACTTC. Its protein product is CATSGRRDRDYEQYF.

This rearrangement joins TRBV5-8 to TRBJ1-6; D is perhaps TRBD1 (6 bases). Trimming stripped 2 bases from V and 3 bases from J, with 9 bases between. Germline CDR1 is SGHTS and CDR2 is YDEGEE. The CDR3 sequence is 15 residues long. CDR3 coding DNA: TGTGCCAGCAGCTTCTCACAGGGCTATAATTCACCCCTCCACTTT. The encoded protein is CASSFSQGYNSPLHF.

This clone is a singleton in its sample. This rearrangement joins TRBV7-6 to TRBJ2-3; D not certain. V was clipped by 5 bases and J by 2 bases, with 14 bases between them. The V gene's germline CDR1 is SGHVS and CDR2 FNYEAQ. The CDR3 spans 15 residues. Written as DNA, the CDR3 is TGTGCCAGCAGCCCGTTAGGTCAGGCCACAGATACGCAGTATTTT. This encodes CASSPLGQATDTQYF.

The chain links TRBV30 to TRBJ2-1; 10 nucleotides match TRBD2. V shed 4 bases and J 9 bases; nucleotides not matched to a gene: 6. Germline CDR1 is GTSNPN and CDR2 is SVGIG (reference sequence). This CDR3 contains 13 residues. CDR3 region: CAWNGLAGVEQFF. CDR3 nucleotide sequence: TGTGCCTGGAACGGGCTAGCGGGGGTTGAGCAGTTCTTC.

The chain uses TRBV7-9 and TRBJ2-7, with D tentatively TRBD2 (5 bases). V was cut by 2 bases and J by 5 bases, with 22 bases left in between. The CDR3 contains 17 residues. Germline assignment: CDR1 SEHNR and CDR2 FQNEAQ (reference sequence). The DNA for the CDR3 is TGTGCCAGCAGCTTATCCCCTACCGGGAAGCCTACCAACGAGCAGTACTTC. Protein sequence: CASSLSPTGKPTNEQYF.

A single count supports this clone. The chain carries TRBV27 and TRBJ2-2; the match to TRBD1 covers 7 bases. Trimming removed 7 bases from V and 5 bases from J; junction bases left unmatched: 7. This CDR3 region has 14 residues. Germline values: CDR1 MNHEY, CDR2 SMNVEV (reference sequence). DNA for the CDR3: TGTGCCAGCACCGAGACAGGGAGAACCGGGGAGCTGTTTTTT. Encoded protein: CASTETGRTGELFF.

CDR3 nucleotides: TGTGCTAGTGCCCGGACAGGGTCTCAGCCCCAGCATTTT. This translates into CASARTGSQPQHF. The chain carries TRBV12-5 and TRBJ1-5; 8 nucleotides line up with TRBD1. After removal of 7 bases from V and 6 bases from J, the junction contained 5 bases not matched to a gene. The CDR3 sequence is 13 residues long. CDR1 is LGHNT and CDR2 is FRNRAP in the germline V gene.

The gene calls are TRBV29-1 and TRBJ2-7; D not resolved. Trimming stripped 4 bases from V and 1 base from J, with 11 bases between. The CDR3 extends over 13 amino acids. CDR1 is SQVTM, CDR2 ANQGSEA, per germline. The CDR3 nucleotides are TGCAGCGTTGCTCACAGTATATCCTACGAGCAGTACTTC. This encodes CSVAHSISYEQYF.